This is a list of T cell receptor beta chains from one sample in a study of cytomegalovirus exposure and HLA in healthy donors. The table came from immunoSEQ multiplex PCR; TCRdb's copy has only in-frame clones and leaves some out. This table has 180,000 or so clones, around 83% appearing once. The material sequenced was PBMCs. The receptors originated from a woman aged 25 to 39 in good health and CMV-seropositive. CDR3s include the opening cysteine and the closing phenylalanine or tryptophan. Each record gives: D gene, J gene, clone size, V gene, CDR3 DNA, CDR3 protein. The D gene is left open where the match is weak. The size of a clone is reported for some rows only, either as once, few or many, or as a class for expanded clones.

- | TRBJ2-5 | - | TRBV27 | TGTGCCAGCCGGGCAGGGCTCCAAGAGACCCAGTACTTC | CASRAGLQETQYF
- | TRBJ1-2 | few | TRBV30 | TGTGCCTGGAGTGTATGGGACACGGCTAACTATGGCTACACCTTC | CAWSVWDTANYGYTF
TRBD2 | TRBJ2-7 | - | TRBV6-1 | TGTGCCAGCAGTGAAGGACTAGCTAACTACGAGCAGTACTTC | CASSEGLANYEQYF
TRBD1 | TRBJ1-5 | - | TRBV2 | TGTGCCAGCAGTTGGGACAGGAATCAGCCCCAGCATTTT | CASSWDRNQPQHF
- | TRBJ2-7 | - | TRBV6-5 | TGTGCCAGCAGTTACGGGGGGACCTTCTCCGAGCAGTACTTC | CASSYGGTFSEQYF
TRBD1 | TRBJ1-1 | once | TRBV5-1 | TGCGCCAGCAGCTTGGCAGGGGGCACGGGGTCCACTGAAGCTTTCTTT | CASSLAGGTGSTEAFF
- | TRBJ2-5 | - | TRBV5-1 | TGCGCCAGCACCCAAGATGGGGCGGTCCAGTACTTC | CASTQDGAVQYF
- | TRBJ1-1 | - | TRBV6-1 | TGTGCCAGCAAGATCAATACAGGGAACACTGAAGCTTTCTTT | CASKINTGNTEAFF
- | TRBJ1-1 | few | TRBV20-1 | TGCAGTGCCCAGATGAACACTGAAGCTTTCTTT | CSAQMNTEAFF
- | TRBJ2-3 | - | TRBV9 | TGTGCCAGCAGCGTAGCGGGGGGCCATAGCACAGATACGCAGTATTTT | CASSVAGGHSTDTQYF
- | TRBJ2-1 | - | TRBV29-1 | TGCAGCGCAGGACAGATAAACAATGGGCAGTTCTTC | CSAGQINNGQFF
- | TRBJ1-1 | - | TRBV27 | TGTGCCAGCAGTTTGGGGGGGGACACTGAAGCTTTCTTT | CASSLGGDTEAFF
- | TRBJ1-5 | - | TRBV9 | TGTGCCAGCAGCGTAGCAGATAGCAATCAGCCCCAGCATTTT | CASSVADSNQPQHF
- | TRBJ1-2 | - | TRBV2 | TGTGCCAGCAGCAGGCAGACAAACTATGGCTACACCTTC | CASSRQTNYGYTF
- | TRBJ1-2 | few | TRBV29-1 | TGCAGCGTCCAACAGGTTACTTATGGCTACACCTTC | CSVQQVTYGYTF
- | TRBJ1-2 | - | TRBV5-6 | TGTGCCAGCAGCTCGGGTCAGTGGGGCCCCGGCTACACCTTC | CASSSGQWGPGYTF
- | TRBJ2-7 | - | TRBV7-2 | TGTGCCAGCAGCTCGTCAGGGGCACGTTCCTGGGAGCAGTACTTC | CASSSSGARSWEQYF
- | TRBJ2-1 | - | TRBV5-4 | TGTGCCAGCAGCCCCCTGGTGGCCCATGAGCAGTTCTTC | CASSPLVAHEQFF
- | TRBJ2-1 | - | TRBV11-3 | TGTGCCAGCAGCTTAGATCGGGTGCCCCCCTACAATGAGCAGTTCTTC | CASSLDRVPPYNEQFF
- | TRBJ2-1 | - | TRBV4-1 | TGCGCCAGCAGCCAAGCAGGACAGAGCAATGAGCAGTTCTTC | CASSQAGQSNEQFF
TRBD2 | TRBJ2-1 | - | TRBV28 | TGTGCCAGCAGTTTTAATAGCGGGTCTCTCAATGAGCAGTTCTTC | CASSFNSGSLNEQFF
- | TRBJ2-1 | many | TRBV30 | TGTGCCTTTACGGTGGCGGTCTCCTCCTACAATGAGCAGTTCTTC | CAFTVAVSSYNEQFF
- | TRBJ2-2 | - | TRBV7-9 | TGTGCCAGCAGCTTAGATGCAGACACCGGGGAGCTGTTTTTT | CASSLDADTGELFF
- | TRBJ1-4 | - | TRBV29-1 | TGCAGCGTTGATGAGGGTCTGAATGAAAAACTGTTTTTT | CSVDEGLNEKLFF
- | TRBJ2-2 | - | TRBV6-4 | TGTGCCAGCAGTGTTCTAGCGACAAACACCGGGGAGCTGTTTTTT | CASSVLATNTGELFF
TRBD1 | TRBJ1-4 | - | TRBV29-1 | TGCAGCGTTGCAGGGGGGAATAATGAAAAACTGTTTTTT | CSVAGGNNEKLFF
TRBD1 | TRBJ2-7 | - | TRBV11-2 | TGTGCCAGCAGCTTAGAAATTGGACAGGGGGCCTACGAGCAGTACTTC | CASSLEIGQGAYEQYF
- | TRBJ1-5 | - | TRBV6-1 | TGTGCCAGCAGTGAAGACAGGACCCAGCATTTT | CASSEDRTQHF
- | TRBJ1-1 | - | TRBV27 | TGTGCCAGCAGTGCCCGCCGGACGGGAATGAACACTGAAGCTTTCTTT | CASSARRTGMNTEAFF
TRBD1 | TRBJ2-2 | - | TRBV29-1 | TGCAGCGAACTAGGGACAGGTTGGACCGGGGAGCTGTTTTTT | CSELGTGWTGELFF
TRBD1 | TRBJ2-7 | once | TRBV6-5 | TGTGCCAGCACCCAGACAGGGGTCTACGAGCAGTACTTC | CASTQTGVYEQYF
TRBD1 | TRBJ2-7 | - | TRBV6-1 | TGTGCCAGCAGTGAGGACCGATACAGGGGTGGCGACGAGCAGTACTTC | CASSEDRYRGGDEQYF
- | TRBJ1-1 | - | TRBV2 | TGTGCCAGTCGGGTCTTGAACACTGAAGCTTTCTTT | CASRVLNTEAFF
- | TRBJ2-7 | - | TRBV19 | TGTGCCAGTAGTATAACACGTAACTACGAGCAGTACTTC | CASSITRNYEQYF
- | TRBJ1-1 | - | TRBV10-3 | TGTGCCACAAACCCGACAGAGAACACTGAAGCTTTCTTT | CATNPTENTEAFF
TRBD1 | TRBJ2-1 | - | TRBV5-6 | TGTGCCAGCAGCTCACTTGACAGGGGGGCCTACAATGAGCAGTTCTTC | CASSSLDRGAYNEQFF
TRBD1 | TRBJ2-3 | - | TRBV7-3 | TGTGCCAGCAGCTCAAGACAGGGGGCAGGGGATACGCAGTATTTT | CASSSRQGAGDTQYF
TRBD1 | TRBJ2-7 | - | TRBV19 | TGTGCCAGTTCTGCACAGGGGCTCTACGAGCAGTACTTC | CASSAQGLYEQYF
TRBD1 | TRBJ1-5 | - | TRBV7-2 | TGTGCCAGCAGCTTAGCGGCGTTACAGGGGAATCAGCCCCAGCATTTT | CASSLAALQGNQPQHF
- | TRBJ2-1 | - | TRBV29-1 | TGCAGCGTTGAAGCCCACCGGGACAACTACAATGAGCAGTTCTTC | CSVEAHRDNYNEQFF
- | TRBJ2-1 | - | TRBV7-2 | TGTGCCAGCAGCCCCGGGAGCTCCTACAATGAGCAGTTCTTC | CASSPGSSYNEQFF
- | TRBJ2-1 | - | TRBV9 | TGTGCCAGCAGCGTAGGAGGAGGTCGGCTGGCCAATGAGCAGTTCTTC | CASSVGGGRLANEQFF
TRBD2 | TRBJ2-3 | - | TRBV25-1 | TGTGCCAGCAGTGAGAGTCTCGGGACTAGAATTGCAGATACGCAGTATTTT | CASSESLGTRIADTQYF
TRBD1 | TRBJ2-7 | - | TRBV4-1 | TGCGCCAGCAGCCCGCGACAGGGAACTTCCTACGAGCAGTACTTC | CASSPRQGTSYEQYF
- | TRBJ2-3 | - | TRBV7-2 | TGTGCCAGCAGCTTAGTTTCTCGGGGTAAGGAGACAGATACGCAGTATTTT | CASSLVSRGKETDTQYF
TRBD2 | TRBJ2-1 | - | TRBV29-1 | TGCAGCGTTGAGCCTAGCGGATGGGAGCAGTTCTTC | CSVEPSGWEQFF
- | TRBJ2-1 | - | TRBV6-5 | TGTGCCAGCAGTTATGGGAGTTCCGGCAATGAGCAGTTCTTC | CASSYGSSGNEQFF
- | TRBJ1-5 | - | TRBV7-9 | TGTGCCAGCAGCTTAGGGCAGGGGAATCAGCCCCAGCATTTT | CASSLGQGNQPQHF
- | TRBJ1-1 | once | TRBV25-1 | TGTGCCAGCAGTGCGACGGGTACCACTGAAGCTTTCTTT | CASSATGTTEAFF
- | TRBJ2-5 | - | TRBV15 | TGTGCCACCAGCAGAGAACTGATCGAGACCCAGTACTTC | CATSRELIETQYF
- | TRBJ2-7 | once | TRBV29-1 | TGCAGCGCTCGTCGGGGAATGGGGATGGGCGAGCAGTACTTC | CSARRGMGMGEQYF
- | TRBJ2-1 | - | TRBV29-1 | TGCAGCGTCGCAGGGGAGCAACTTACCTACAATGAGCAGTTCTTC | CSVAGEQLTYNEQFF
- | TRBJ2-3 | - | TRBV27 | TGTGCCAGCAGGCTGAGCCGGGTCATCCCCACAGATACGCAGTATTTT | CASRLSRVIPTDTQYF
TRBD2 | TRBJ2-1 | - | TRBV4-1 | TGCGCCAGCAGCCAACGGGAGCGGGAGTACAATGAGCAGTTCTTC | CASSQREREYNEQFF
TRBD1 | TRBJ2-7 | - | TRBV5-4 | TGTGCCAGCAGCTTGGAAGGGACAGGGGTCAACGAGCAGTACTTC | CASSLEGTGVNEQYF